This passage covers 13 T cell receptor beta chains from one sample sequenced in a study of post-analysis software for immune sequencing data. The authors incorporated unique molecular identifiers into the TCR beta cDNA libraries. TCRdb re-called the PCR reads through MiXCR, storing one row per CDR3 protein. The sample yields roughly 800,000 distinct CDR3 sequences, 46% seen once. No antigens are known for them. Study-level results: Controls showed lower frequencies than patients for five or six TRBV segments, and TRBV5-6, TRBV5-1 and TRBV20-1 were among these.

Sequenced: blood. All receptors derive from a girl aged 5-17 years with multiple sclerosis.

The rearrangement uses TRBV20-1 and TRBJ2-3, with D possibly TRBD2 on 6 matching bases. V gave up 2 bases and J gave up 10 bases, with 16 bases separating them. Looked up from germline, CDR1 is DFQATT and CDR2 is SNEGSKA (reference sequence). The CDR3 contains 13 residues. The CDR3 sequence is CSARPGGAFAQYF. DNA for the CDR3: TGCAGTGCTAGACCGGGCGGGGCATTTGCGCAGTATTTT.

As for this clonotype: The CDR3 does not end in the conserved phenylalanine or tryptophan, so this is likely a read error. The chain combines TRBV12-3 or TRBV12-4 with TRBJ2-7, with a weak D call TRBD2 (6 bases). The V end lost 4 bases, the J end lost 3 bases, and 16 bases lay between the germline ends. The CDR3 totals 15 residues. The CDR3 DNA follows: TGTGCCAGCAGTTATGGGGGGTTGGGGGGCTACGAGCAGTACTTA. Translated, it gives CASSYGGLGGYEQYL.

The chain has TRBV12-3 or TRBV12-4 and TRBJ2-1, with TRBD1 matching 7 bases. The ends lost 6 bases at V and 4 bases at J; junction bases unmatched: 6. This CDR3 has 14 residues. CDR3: CASRPGTAYNEQFF. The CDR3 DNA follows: TGTGCCAGCAGGCCCGGGACAGCTTACAATGAGCAGTTCTTC.

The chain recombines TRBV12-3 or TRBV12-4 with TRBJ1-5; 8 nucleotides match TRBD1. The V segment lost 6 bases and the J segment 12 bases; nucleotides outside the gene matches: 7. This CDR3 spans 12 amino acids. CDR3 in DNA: TGTGCCAGCAGCCCCGGGACAGGTGGCCAGCATTTT. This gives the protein CASSPGTGGQHF.

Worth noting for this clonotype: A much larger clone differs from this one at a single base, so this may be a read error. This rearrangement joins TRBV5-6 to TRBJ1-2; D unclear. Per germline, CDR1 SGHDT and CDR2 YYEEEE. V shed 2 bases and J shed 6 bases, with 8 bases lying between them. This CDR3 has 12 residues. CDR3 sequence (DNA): TGTGCCAGCAGCTTCAGTGGCGATGGCTACACCTTC. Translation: CASSFSGDGYTF.

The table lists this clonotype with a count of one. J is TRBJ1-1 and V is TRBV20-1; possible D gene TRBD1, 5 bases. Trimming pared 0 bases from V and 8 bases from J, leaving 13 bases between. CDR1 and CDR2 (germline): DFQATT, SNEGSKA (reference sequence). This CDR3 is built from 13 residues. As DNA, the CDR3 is TGCAGTGCTAGAGACCCGGGGGGTCGGGAAGCTTTCTTT. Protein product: CSARDPGGREAFF.

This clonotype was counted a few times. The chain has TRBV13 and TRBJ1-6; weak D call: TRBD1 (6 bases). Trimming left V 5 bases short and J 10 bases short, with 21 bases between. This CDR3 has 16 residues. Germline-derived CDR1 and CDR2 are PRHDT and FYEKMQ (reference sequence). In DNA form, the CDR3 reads TGTGCCAGCAGCCAAAGGGGGGACACTTGGATGTCACCCCTCCACTTT. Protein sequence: CASSQRGDTWMSPLHF. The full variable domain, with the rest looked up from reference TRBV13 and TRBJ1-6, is AAGVIQSPRHLIKEKRETATLKCYPIPRHDTVYWYQQGPGQDPQFLISFYEKMQSDKGSIPDRFSAQQFSDYHSELNMSSLELGDSALYFCASSQRGDTWMSPLHFGNGTRLTVT.

The DNA of the CDR3 is TGTGCCATCAGTGAGTCAACGGCGACGGACATTCAGTACTTC. Translation: CAISESTATDIQYF. The V gene is TRBV10-3, the J gene TRBJ2-4, with D unresolved. Germline V lookup: CDR1 ENHRY, CDR2 SYGVKD. Between the trimmed V and J ends, which lost 0 bases and 8 bases, there was a span of 11 bases. The CDR3 is made up of 14 amino acids.

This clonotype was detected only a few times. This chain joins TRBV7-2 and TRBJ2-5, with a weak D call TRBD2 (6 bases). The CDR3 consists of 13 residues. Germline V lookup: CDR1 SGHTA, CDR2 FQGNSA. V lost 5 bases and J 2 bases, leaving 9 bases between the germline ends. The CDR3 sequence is CASSPAGQETQYF. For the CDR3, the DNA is TGTGCCAGCAGCCCTGCGGGACAAGAGACCCAGTACTTC.

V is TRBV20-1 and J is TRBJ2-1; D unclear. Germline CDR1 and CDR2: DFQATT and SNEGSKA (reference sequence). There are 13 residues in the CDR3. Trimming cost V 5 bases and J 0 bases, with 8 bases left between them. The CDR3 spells CSARLNSYNEQFF. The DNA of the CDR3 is TGCAGTGCTCGGCTAAACTCCTACAATGAGCAGTTCTTC.

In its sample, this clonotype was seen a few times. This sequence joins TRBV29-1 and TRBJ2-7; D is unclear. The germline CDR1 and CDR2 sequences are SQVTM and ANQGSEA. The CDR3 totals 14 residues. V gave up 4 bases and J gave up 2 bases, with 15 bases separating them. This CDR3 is CSVARAQRPYEQYF. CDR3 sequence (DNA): TGCAGCGTTGCCCGGGCACAACGTCCCTACGAGCAGTACTTC.

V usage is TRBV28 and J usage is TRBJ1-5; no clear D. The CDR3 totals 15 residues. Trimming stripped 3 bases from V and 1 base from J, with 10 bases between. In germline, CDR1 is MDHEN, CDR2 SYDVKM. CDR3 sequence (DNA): TGTGCCAGCAGTTTTGGTCCGGAAAGCAATCAGCCCCAGCATTTT. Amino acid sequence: CASSFGPESNQPQHF.

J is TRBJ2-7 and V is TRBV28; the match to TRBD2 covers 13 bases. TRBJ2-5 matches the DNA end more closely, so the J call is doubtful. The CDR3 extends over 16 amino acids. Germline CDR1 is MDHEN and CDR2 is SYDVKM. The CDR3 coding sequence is TGTGCCAGCAGCCCATCCCTACTAGCGGGAGGGGAGACCCAGTACTTC. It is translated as CASSPSLLAGGETQYF.